A selection of T cell receptor beta chains follows, all from one sample in a study of shared clonotypes between healthy human individuals. TCRdb keeps only in-frame clones here, not all; method: immunoSEQ multiplex PCR. The repertoire has hundreds of thousands of clones, 73% of them found once; the top ten carry more than 1.5%. Sequenced material: memory CD4+ T cells sorted from blood. These receptors were obtained from a woman younger than 45 in good health. The CDR3 runs from the conserved cysteine through the conserved F or W. Fields, in order: V gene, J gene, D gene, clone size, CDR3 DNA, CDR3 protein. The D gene is left open where the match is weak. Part of the rows lack a size; the others show once, few, many or a class for expanded clones.

v_call: TRBV7-6
j_call: TRBJ2-3
d_call: -
clone_size: many
cdr3_nt: TGTGCCAGCAGCTTAGCCCGCCTAGCAAGTCCCCCAGATACGCAGTATTTT
cdr3_aa: CASSLARLASPPDTQYF

v_call: TRBV18
j_call: TRBJ2-2
d_call: -
clone_size: -
cdr3_nt: TGTGCCAGCTCACCAACCGCGAACACCGGGGAGCTGTTTTTT
cdr3_aa: CASSPTANTGELFF

v_call: TRBV6-6
j_call: TRBJ2-7
d_call: TRBD1
clone_size: -
cdr3_nt: TGTGCCAGCAGCCGGGGACAGGGGGCGTACGAGCAGTACTTC
cdr3_aa: CASSRGQGAYEQYF

v_call: TRBV27
j_call: TRBJ1-5
d_call: TRBD1
clone_size: -
cdr3_nt: TGTGCCAGCAACACTTCCCGGGACAGGGTTTATAGCAATCAGCCCCAGCATTTT
cdr3_aa: CASNTSRDRVYSNQPQHF

v_call: TRBV15
j_call: TRBJ2-5
d_call: -
clone_size: -
cdr3_nt: TGTGCCACCAGCAGAAATGGACAGAATCAAGAGACCCAGTACTTC
cdr3_aa: CATSRNGQNQETQYF

v_call: TRBV2
j_call: TRBJ2-3
d_call: TRBD1
clone_size: -
cdr3_nt: TGTGCCAGCGGAGGACAGGGAGGAACAGATACGCAGTATTTT
cdr3_aa: CASGGQGGTDTQYF

v_call: TRBV10-3
j_call: TRBJ2-1
d_call: TRBD2
clone_size: -
cdr3_nt: TGTGCCATCAGTGAGTCTAGCGGGCGTTTTAATGAGCAGTTCTTC
cdr3_aa: CAISESSGRFNEQFF

v_call: TRBV29-1
j_call: TRBJ2-1
d_call: -
clone_size: -
cdr3_nt: TGCAGCGTTGAACTCGCGGGGAAGCTATACAATGAGCAGTTCTTC
cdr3_aa: CSVELAGKLYNEQFF

v_call: TRBV5-1
j_call: TRBJ1-1
d_call: -
clone_size: -
cdr3_nt: TGCGCCAGCAGCTTGGCCGGGTGGCAGCCTGAAGCTTTCTTT
cdr3_aa: CASSLAGWQPEAFF

v_call: TRBV18
j_call: TRBJ2-3
d_call: TRBD2
clone_size: -
cdr3_nt: TGTGCCAGCTCACCATCCCTAGCGGGAGGACCCTTGCCGCAGTATTTT
cdr3_aa: CASSPSLAGGPLPQYF

v_call: TRBV10-2
j_call: TRBJ2-7
d_call: TRBD1
clone_size: -
cdr3_nt: TGCGCCAGCAGACGGCAGGGGGACTCCTACGAGCAGTACTTC
cdr3_aa: CASRRQGDSYEQYF

v_call: TRBV6-6
j_call: TRBJ1-5
d_call: TRBD1
clone_size: -
cdr3_nt: TGTGCCAGCAGTTCGGGACAGAACAATCAGCCCCAGCATTTT
cdr3_aa: CASSSGQNNQPQHF

v_call: TRBV28
j_call: TRBJ2-2
d_call: TRBD1
clone_size: many
cdr3_nt: TGTGCCAGCAGTTCCGGACAGGGAACCGGGGAGCTGTTTTTT
cdr3_aa: CASSSGQGTGELFF

v_call: TRBV2
j_call: TRBJ2-7
d_call: TRBD1
clone_size: -
cdr3_nt: TGTGCCAGCAGGACCGGGACAGGGCCCTACGAGCAGTACTTC
cdr3_aa: CASRTGTGPYEQYF

v_call: TRBV7-9
j_call: TRBJ2-5
d_call: -
clone_size: once
cdr3_nt: TGTGCCAGCAGCTTAGGGGGTGCCAGGGTCGGGGAGACCCAGTACTTC
cdr3_aa: CASSLGGARVGETQYF

v_call: TRBV27
j_call: TRBJ2-5
d_call: -
clone_size: -
cdr3_nt: TGTGCCAGCAGTTTATTAGGGACCGGTCGTTGGGAGACCCAGTACTTC
cdr3_aa: CASSLLGTGRWETQYF

v_call: TRBV27
j_call: TRBJ2-7
d_call: -
clone_size: -
cdr3_nt: TGTGCCAGCAGTTTTGAGGATAGACCCTTGGAGCAGTACTTC
cdr3_aa: CASSFEDRPLEQYF